One and the same sample provided the 2 T cell receptor beta chains below, sequenced in a study of blood T cell repertoires in COVID-19. The table came from immunoSEQ multiplex PCR; TCRdb's copy has only in-frame clones and leaves some out. The sample consists of approximately 310,000 clones, about nine tenths of them appearing once. Material for sequencing was PBMCs or T cells enriched from blood (not recorded which). The source is a man aged 55 to 70 who had recovered from COVID-19.

This rearrangement joins TRBV7-2 to TRBJ2-1; D gene uncertain. CDR1 is SGHTA and CDR2 is FQGNSA in the germline V gene. This CDR3 has 14 amino acids. V was clipped by 5 bases and J by 7 bases, with 15 bases between them. The CDR3 DNA follows: TGTGCCAGCAGCCTGACCTCACCGAGGAATGAGCAGTTCTTC. Its translation is CASSLTSPRNEQFF.

V gene TRBV4-1 combines with J gene TRBJ2-1; 8 nucleotides agree with TRBD2. Unmatched junction bases numbered 7, after V lost 4 bases and J lost 5 bases. The germline V gene encodes CDR1 MGHRA and CDR2 YSYEKL. This CDR3 contains 15 residues. The CDR3: CASSLGLAIDNEQFF. The CDR3 DNA sequence: TGCGCCAGCAGCCTAGGACTAGCTATCGACAATGAGCAGTTCTTC.